Below, 26 T cell receptor beta chains from the same sample are listed, as sequenced in a study of CD8+ T cells in alopecia areata. TCR sequencing used cDNA made by reverse transcription of extracted RNA. TCRdb keeps only in-frame clones here, not all; method: immunoSEQ multiplex PCR. Seen here are hundreds of thousands of clones, around 62% observed once, and the top ten hold around 0.46%. The source material was CD4+ T cells sorted from blood, sampled at week 0. These receptors were collected from a human donor with alopecia areata.

The chain joins TRBV6-1 to TRBJ1-2; TRBD1 aligns across 7 bases. Germline-derived CDR1 and CDR2 are MNHNS and SASEGT. With 3 bases clipped from V and 6 bases from J, the junction kept 13 bases outside the gene matches. This CDR3 has 16 residues. As DNA, the CDR3 is TGTGCCAGCAGTGAGGGGAGAGGGGGCGGCTTGAATGGCTACACCTTC. It translates to CASSEGRGGGLNGYTF.

V is TRBV9 and J is TRBJ2-7; D assignment may be TRBD1 or TRBD2 (5 bases each). Trimming stripped 0 bases from V and 2 bases from J, with 12 bases between. Germline V gives CDR1 SGDLS, CDR2 YYNGEE. The CDR3 is 15 residues long. CDR3 sequence (DNA): TGTGCCAGCAGCGTAGGAGAGGGGAGCGCCTACGAGCAGTACTTC. The encoded protein is CASSVGEGSAYEQYF.

The chain has TRBV11-3 and TRBJ2-7, with 13 bases aligning to TRBD2. The CDR3 loop spans 14 amino acids. The V gene's germline CDR1 is SGHNT and CDR2 YENEEA. Trimming took 4 bases from V and 5 from J; bases not matched to a gene: 2. In DNA, the CDR3 is TGTGCCAGCAGCTGGGGACTAGCGGGAAACGAGCAGTACTTC. It codes for CASSWGLAGNEQYF.

In its sample, this clone was seen a few times. CDR3 sequence (DNA): TGTGCCAGCAGTTACTCGGACAGGGCCATCTACGAGCAGTACTTC. It codes for CASSYSDRAIYEQYF. The chain joins TRBV6-6 to TRBJ2-7, with 8 bases that match TRBD1. Germline values: CDR1 MNHNY, CDR2 SVGAGI (reference sequence). The CDR3 contains 15 residues. V gave up 0 bases and J gave up 3 bases; unmatched junction bases: 4.

The chain combines TRBV29-1 with TRBJ1-1; D is ambiguous. The CDR3 consists of 12 residues. Germline CDR1 SQVTM, CDR2 ANQGSEA. The V end was cut by 1 base, the J end by 7 bases, with 10 bases between. The CDR3 loop reads CSVEVLGFEAFF. CDR3 coding DNA: TGCAGCGTTGAAGTCCTTGGGTTTGAAGCTTTCTTT.

The table lists this clone with a few counts. This chain links TRBV19 with TRBJ1-6; D is possibly TRBD1 (5 bases). Germline V lookup: CDR1 LNHDA, CDR2 SQIVND (reference sequence). V was clipped by 5 bases and J by 10 bases, with 15 bases between them. CDR3 length: 14 amino acids. The CDR3 DNA reads as TGTGCCAGTAGTCGGTGGGACCCACCCTCACCCCTCCACTTT. This encodes CASSRWDPPSPLHF.

This chain links TRBV6-4 with TRBJ2-3; TRBD2 might be the D (6 bases). Germline CDR1 and CDR2: MRHNA and SNTAGT. The CDR3 totals 15 residues. V was cut by 2 bases and J by 1 base, with 10 bases left in between. The CDR3 is CASSDVGLGTDTQYF. In DNA form, the CDR3 reads TGTGCCAGCAGTGACGTGGGACTGGGCACAGATACGCAGTATTTT.

The chain has TRBV6-6 and TRBJ2-7, with D possibly being TRBD1 (5 bases). The CDR3 is made up of 14 amino acids. Trimming removed 6 bases at V and 6 bases at J, with 18 bases between. Germline values: CDR1 MNHNY, CDR2 SVGAGI (reference sequence). CDR3 residues: CASSQQELRGEQYF. The CDR3 DNA is TGTGCCAGCAGCCAACAGGAGCTTAGAGGCGAGCAGTACTTC.

Remarks on this clone: Other DNA sequences in the sample encode the same CDR3. This chain joins TRBV15 and TRBJ2-7; D is undetermined. CDR1 and CDR2 from the germline V gene are LNHNV and YYDKDF (reference sequence). This CDR3 is 13 amino acids long. V was clipped by 0 bases and J by 4 bases, with 7 bases between them. DNA of the CDR3: TGTGCCACCAGCAGAGATCTTGGGTACGAGCAGTACTTC. Encoded protein: CATSRDLGYEQYF.

This clone occurred a few times. The chain has TRBV30 and TRBJ2-5; unclear D gene. Germline assignment: CDR1 GTSNPN and CDR2 SVGIG (reference sequence). V gave up 0 bases and J gave up 5 bases, with 4 bases separating them. This CDR3 is built from 11 residues. The CDR3 sequence is CAWSVMETQYF. The CDR3 nucleotides are TGTGCCTGGAGTGTAATGGAGACCCAGTACTTC.

CDR3: CASSSQSSGRGYEQYF. For the CDR3, the DNA is TGTGCCAGCAGCTCCCAATCTAGCGGGAGGGGCTACGAGCAGTACTTC. The rearrangement uses TRBV7-8 and TRBJ2-7; 12 nucleotides line up with TRBD2. The V gene's germline CDR1 is SGHVS and CDR2 FQNEAQ. After removal of 4 bases from V and 3 bases from J, the junction contained 7 bases not matched to a gene. This CDR3 spans 16 amino acids.

This clone showed up just a few times. The germline gene is not matched at one end of the junction; a read error may be the cause. V usage is TRBV6-5 and J usage is TRBJ2-5, with D perhaps TRBD1 (5 bases). CDR3 length equals 14 residues. Germline V lookup: CDR1 MNHEY, CDR2 SVGAGI. Here the CDR3 reads CASSYSGLKEAQYF. The CDR3 bases are TGTGCCAGCAGTTACTCGGGGCTGAAAGAGGCCCAGTACTTC.

This rearrangement joins TRBV29-1 to TRBJ2-1; D uncertain. V shed 1 base and J shed 6 bases, with 7 bases lying between them. Per the germline V gene, CDR1 is SQVTM and CDR2 is ANQGSEA. This CDR3 is built from 12 residues. In nucleotides, the CDR3 is TGCAGCGTTGAAGTCAGATCCAATGAGCAGTTCTTC. Encoded protein: CSVEVRSNEQFF.

This clone turned up a few times. The chain has TRBV14 and TRBJ1-6; no clear D. Germline CDR1 and CDR2: SGHDN and FVKESK. The CDR3 runs 12 residues. V lost 4 bases and J 7 bases, leaving 5 bases between the germline ends. CDR3 sequence reads: CASSPINSPLHF. CDR3 in DNA: TGTGCCAGCAGCCCGATAAATTCACCCCTCCACTTT.

This chain links TRBV29-1 with TRBJ2-3; 8 bases align to TRBD1. Germline CDR1 and CDR2: SQVTM and ANQGSEA. The CDR3 totals 14 residues. The V and J ends lost 0 bases and 3 bases, in that order; junction bases with no gene match: 2. CDR3 DNA: TGCAGCGTTGAAGATGGACAGGGAACAGATACGCAGTATTTT. This translates into CSVEDGQGTDTQYF.

This clone was seen a few times. The chain links TRBV14 to TRBJ1-2; D unresolved. The CDR3 loop spans 14 amino acids. The germline CDR1 and CDR2 sequences are SGHDN and FVKESK. Trimming took 1 base from V and 4 from J, leaving 10 bases between them. The CDR3: CASSQAARLYGYTF. The CDR3 DNA is TGTGCCAGCAGCCAAGCAGCTCGCCTCTATGGCTACACCTTC.

J is TRBJ2-5 and V is TRBV14; D gene uncertain. Germline V gene sequence: CDR1 SGHDN, CDR2 FVKESK. The ends were cut back, 4 bases at V and 4 bases at J, with 13 bases in the middle. This CDR3 contains 14 residues. This CDR3 reads CASSPPWRGETQYF. CDR3 sequence (DNA): TGTGCCAGCAGCCCTCCCTGGCGTGGAGAGACCCAGTACTTC.

This clone was found a few times. The rearrangement joins TRBV19 to TRBJ1-3, with 7 positions matching TRBD1. Germline CDR1 and CDR2: LNHDA and SQIVND (reference sequence). The CDR3 length is 15 residues. The trim removed 7 bases at V and 4 bases at J, leaving 10 bases unmatched. The CDR3 bases are TGTGCCAGTACCGCGGACAGGAAGCGCGGAAACACCATATATTTT. It translates to CASTADRKRGNTIYF.

Regarding this clone: Other DNA sequences of this sample code for an identical CDR3. The chain combines TRBV4-2 with TRBJ1-2, with D uncertain. Trimming pared 1 base from V and 6 bases from J, leaving 6 bases between. The germline V gene has CDR1 LGHNA and CDR2 YNFKEQ. The CDR3 has 12 amino acids. CDR3 bases: TGTGCCAGCAGCCAAGGCGGCGATGGCTACACCTTC. As protein: CASSQGGDGYTF.

This clone showed up just once. The chain uses TRBV9 and TRBJ1-5; TRBD1 might be the D (6 bases). V was shortened by 4 bases and J by 0 bases, with 11 bases between the two germline ends. The CDR3 spans 15 residues. Germline V gene lookup returns CDR1 SGDLS and CDR2 YYNGEE. Written as DNA, the CDR3 is TGTGCCAGCAGCAATCAGGGGAATAGCAATCAGCCCCAGCATTTT. Protein product: CASSNQGNSNQPQHF.

CDR3 coding DNA: TGCAGCGTGGGGACTGGGACAGGGGCCTACAATGAGCAGTTCTTC. It yields the protein CSVGTGTGAYNEQFF. The chain uses TRBV29-1 and TRBJ2-1, with 10 bases identical to TRBD1. With 6 bases clipped from V and 2 bases from J, the junction kept 7 bases outside the gene matches. This CDR3 is 15 amino acids long. Per germline, CDR1 SQVTM and CDR2 ANQGSEA.

V is TRBV6-5 and J is TRBJ2-7; D not resolved. The V and J ends lost 2 bases and 5 bases respectively, with 10 bases between them. Per germline, CDR1 MNHEY and CDR2 SVGAGI. This CDR3 has 13 amino acids. The CDR3 here is CASSYERLNEQYF. CDR3 sequence (DNA): TGTGCCAGCAGTTACGAGAGGCTAAACGAGCAGTACTTC.

The rearrangement uses TRBV6-1 and TRBJ1-2, with D perhaps TRBD1 (6 bases). Germline CDR1 and CDR2: MNHNS and SASEGT. Trimming cost V 10 bases and J 3 bases, with 15 bases left between them. This CDR3 contains 13 residues. Here the CDR3 DNA reads TGTGCCACGGCAAAGGGGGGTGACTATGGCTACACCTTC. Residues: CATAKGGDYGYTF.

This clone came up a few times. The chain has TRBV29-1 and TRBJ1-1; D gene uncertain. The CDR3 is made up of 13 amino acids. Looked up from germline, CDR1 is SQVTM and CDR2 is ANQGSEA. Trimming stripped 6 bases from V and 4 bases from J, with 15 bases between. The CDR3 is CSVEGHRFTEAFF. Written as DNA, the CDR3 is TGCAGCGTCGAGGGTCACCGATTCACTGAAGCTTTCTTT.

The chain recombines TRBV4-1 with TRBJ1-5, with 7 bases lining up with TRBD1. CDR3 size: 14 residues. The V and J ends lost 1 base and 9 bases, in that order; junction bases with no gene match: 6. Germline V lookup: CDR1 MGHRA, CDR2 YSYEKL. The CDR3 nucleotides are TGCGCCAGCAGCCAAGTACAGGGGCCGGCGCCCCAGCATTTT. It specifies CASSQVQGPAPQHF.

This sequence joins TRBV30 and TRBJ2-1; 9 positions agree with TRBD2. Germline CDR1 GTSNPN, CDR2 SVGIG (reference sequence). V lost 0 bases, J lost 2 bases, and 2 bases stayed unmatched. This CDR3 spans 15 amino acids. The CDR3 spells CAWSVLAGPYNEQFF. CDR3 coding DNA: TGTGCCTGGAGTGTACTAGCGGGCCCCTACAATGAGCAGTTCTTC.